This TCR beta chain was captured in a study of cytomegalovirus exposure and HLA in healthy donors. PCR amplification relied on 60 Vbeta primers (plus 13 Jbeta primers). Profiled with immunoSEQ multiplex PCR; TCRdb holds only in-frame clones, not every one. This sample has about 160,000 clones, with roughly four fifths found just once. A word on this clone: The target antigen is unknown.

Study-wide findings and caveats: TCR beta sequences numbering 16,951 were associated with HLA alleles at 0.05 false discovery rate in a later analysis. Likely technical artifact: a cluster of highly shared sequence variants.

The sequenced sample was PBMCs. The clonotype was recovered from a woman between 40 and 50 years old in good health and CMV-seronegative.

The CDR3 DNA reads as TGTGCCAGCAGCGTCCGGAGCGGCTACGAGCAGTACTTC. It translates to CASSVRSGYEQYF. This chain joins TRBV11-2 and TRBJ2-7; TRBD2 might be the D (5 bases). Trimming shortened V by 5 bases and J by 3 bases, and 11 bases separated the two germline ends. Germline CDR1 reads SGHAT; CDR2 reads FQNNGV. The CDR3 is 13 residues long. Variable domain in full (rest from reference TRBV11-2 and TRBJ2-7): EAGVAQSPRYKIIEKRQSVAFWCNPISGHATLYWYQQILGQGPKLLIQFQNNGVVDDSQLPKDRFSAERLKGVDSTLKIQPAKLEDSAVYLCASSVRSGYEQYFGPGTRLTVT.